This T cell receptor (beta chain) was profiled in a study of immune heterogeneity within non-small cell lung tumors. V lost 3 bases to trimming and J lost 1 base, with 15 bases between them. Germline loops: CDR1 ENHRY, CDR2 SYGVKD. The CDR3 length is 17 residues. TCRs were amplified from 600 ng gDNA of bulk tumor per sample. Primary tumors were biopsied several times each, far apart, intraoperatively. Patients underwent curative surgery for untreated, newly diagnosed non-small cell lung cancer. Multiplex PCR amplified the TCR beta CDR3 region. Its first round ran for 10 to 11 cycles with 32 V and 13 J primers. TCRdb itself ran the multiplex PCR reads through MiXCR, one entry per CDR3 protein. The table has about 2,800 distinct CDR3 sequences, around 59% seen once.

The chain uses TRBV10-3 and TRBJ2-2; D is unclear. The sequenced sample was lung tumor tissue. The sequence was obtained from a man in his 60s with non-small cell lung cancer. The CDR3: CAISDRRSVGNTGELFF. In DNA form, the CDR3 reads TGTGCCATCAGTGATCGGCGGTCCGTCGGGAACACCGGGGAGCTGTTTTTT.